The T cell receptor beta chain described here comes from a study of shared clonotypes between healthy human individuals. Germline CDR1 reads MGHRA; CDR2 reads YSYEKL. The germline V and J ends were trimmed by 5 bases and 5 bases, with 15 bases remaining between them. The CDR3 has 14 residues. The study ran the assay at deep level. Several immunoSEQ 96-well plates shared each subset's DNA, each plate a replicate. The method was immunoSEQ multiplex PCR; TCRdb's version includes in-frame clones alone and lacks a portion of them. The data hold roughly 500,000 clones, with about 82% observed a single time. For genomic DNA, unsorted samples relied on about 90 million PBMCs.

Specimen: PBMCs. The chain links TRBV4-1 to TRBJ2-5, with D tentatively TRBD1 or TRBD2 (5 bases each). This clonotype was sampled from a woman in her 40s in good health. Some clones in this sample may be carry-over from other donors' samples. The CDR3 DNA reads as TGCGCCAGCAGCGCCGACATGGGACGGGAGACCCAGTACTTC. Translating gives CASSADMGRETQYF.